The rows below give T cell receptor beta chains drawn from one sample of a study of Ad26.COV2.S vaccination and SARS-CoV-2 variants. Using immunoSEQ multiplex PCR, the repertoire was profiled, and TCRdb retains in-frame clones only, with some absent. The repertoire holds around 450,000 clones, 90% seen once, with 10% to 15% in the top ten. Sequencing used peripheral blood, obtained in a trial of Ad26.COV2.S vaccine versus placebo. The receptors shown here come from a person between 18 and 59 years old who received the Ad26.COV2.S COVID-19 vaccine or a placebo. Each CDR3 is given with its conserved first and last residue. A D gene is named only where the DNA matches it firmly. Only part of the rows carry a size: once, few, many, or a class if the clone is expanded.

TRBV5-1,TRBJ2-1,NA,NA,CASSLVPPLNNEQFF,TGCGCCAGCAGCTTGGTTCCCCCGCTAAATAATGAGCAGTTCTTC
TRBV25-1,TRBJ2-7,NA,NA,CASSEWATPGPYEQYF,TGTGCCAGCAGTGAATGGGCGACCCCGGGTCCCTACGAGCAGTACTTC
TRBV6-2/TRBV6-3,TRBJ2-1,few,TRBD2,CASSYKRERIEFF,TGTGCCAGCAGTTACAAGCGGGAGAGAATAGAGTTCTTC
TRBV10-1,TRBJ1-3,few,NA,CASSDGQLSTGNTIYF,TGCGCCAGCAGTGACGGCCAGCTTAGTACTGGAAACACCATATATTTT
TRBV10-3,TRBJ2-7,NA,TRBD2,CATGGTSYEQYF,TGTGCCACCGGGGGGACCAGCTACGAGCAGTACTTC
TRBV18,TRBJ1-5,NA,TRBD1,CASSPTSDRVGQPQHF,TGTGCCAGCTCACCGACCTCGGACAGGGTGGGACAGCCCCAGCATTTT
TRBV27,TRBJ1-2,NA,TRBD1,CASSLTGGPNYGYTF,TGTGCCAGCAGTCTGACAGGGGGCCCCAACTATGGCTACACCTTC
TRBV3-1/TRBV3-2,TRBJ2-7,NA,NA,CASRDGSFGNEQYF,TGTGCCAGCAGAGACGGATCCTTCGGTAACGAGCAGTACTTC
TRBV6-5,TRBJ1-1,NA,TRBD1,CASRGGQDRAFF,TGTGCCAGCAGGGGGGGACAGGACAGAGCTTTCTTT
TRBV5-8,TRBJ2-3,once,TRBD1,CASSPGQGPDTQYF,TGTGCCAGCAGCCCGGGACAGGGTCCAGATACGCAGTATTTT
TRBV3-1/TRBV3-2,TRBJ2-2,NA,NA,CASSLSFTNTGELFF,TGTGCCAGCAGCCTCTCTTTCACGAACACCGGGGAGCTGTTTTTT
TRBV13,TRBJ2-5,once,NA,CASSGQDQETQYF,TGTGCCAGCAGCGGGCAGGATCAAGAGACCCAGTACTTC
TRBV7-8,TRBJ2-7,NA,NA,CASSPVGNRPYEQYF,TGTGCCAGCAGCCCAGTGGGGAACCGCCCCTACGAGCAGTACTTC
TRBV7-9,TRBJ2-3,NA,NA,CASSLKDTDTQYF,TGTGCCAGCAGCTTAAAAGACACAGATACGCAGTATTTT
TRBV4-2,TRBJ1-2,NA,NA,CASSQDMSGGYTF,TGTGCCAGCAGCCAAGACATGTCGGGCGGCTACACCTTC
TRBV9,TRBJ2-7,NA,NA,CASSVATGSYEQYF,TGTGCCAGCAGCGTAGCAACCGGGAGCTACGAGCAGTACTTC
TRBV5-6,TRBJ1-3,NA,NA,CASSLVAAGNTIYF,TGTGCCAGCAGCTTGGTGGCGGCTGGAAACACCATATATTTT
TRBV6-6,TRBJ2-7,NA,NA,CASSPQAPEAGEQYF,TGTGCCAGCAGTCCTCAGGCTCCTGAGGCGGGGGAGCAGTACTTC
TRBV7-6,TRBJ1-3,NA,NA,CASSLDSGGAGNTIYF,TGTGCCAGCAGCTTAGACTCGGGGGGAGCCGGAAACACCATATATTTT
TRBV7-9,TRBJ2-7,few,NA,CASSLVAGSSYEQYF,TGTGCCAGCAGCTTAGTGGCAGGTTCAAGCTACGAGCAGTACTTC
TRBV30,TRBJ2-5,NA,TRBD2,CAWSVRAGVGGETQYF,TGTGCCTGGAGTGTACGGGCGGGAGTGGGAGGAGAGACCCAGTACTTC
TRBV12-3/TRBV12-4,TRBJ1-1,NA,NA,CASSLGTEAFF,TGTGCCAGCAGTTTAGGCACTGAAGCTTTCTTT
TRBV5-1,TRBJ2-1,NA,NA,CASSIRGGGYNEQFF,TGCGCCAGCAGCATCCGAGGGGGAGGCTACAATGAGCAGTTCTTC
TRBV19,TRBJ2-2,once,TRBD1,CASSGTGNTGELFF,TGTGCCAGTAGTGGGACAGGGAACACCGGGGAGCTGTTTTTT
TRBV19,TRBJ2-7,NA,TRBD2,CASSRPQAGVDNEQYF,TGTGCCAGTAGTAGGCCCCAAGCGGGAGTTGATAACGAGCAGTACTTC
TRBV3-1/TRBV3-2,TRBJ2-5,NA,NA,CASSQYVRTQETQYF,TGTGCCAGCAGCCAATATGTGCGGACCCAAGAGACCCAGTACTTC
TRBV2,TRBJ2-1,NA,NA,CASSEGELYNEQFF,TGTGCCAGCAGTGAGGGCGAACTCTACAATGAGCAGTTCTTC
TRBV7-9,TRBJ2-1,NA,TRBD2,CASSLTSGSDNEQFF,TGTGCCAGCAGCCTGACTAGCGGGAGTGACAATGAGCAGTTCTTC
TRBV7-9,TRBJ1-2,NA,NA,CASSLIAGRYGYTF,TGTGCCAGCAGCTTAATTGCGGGGCGGTATGGCTACACCTTC
TRBV10-3,TRBJ2-2,once,NA,CAISEWEMTGELFF,TGTGCCATCAGTGAGTGGGAAATGACCGGGGAGCTGTTTTTT
TRBV7-9,TRBJ2-7,NA,TRBD1,CASSSGDRKVYEQYF,TGTGCCAGCAGCTCAGGGGACAGGAAGGTCTACGAGCAGTACTTC
TRBV19,TRBJ2-3,NA,TRBD2,CASSNRLAGEDTQYF,TGTGCCAGTAGTAACCGACTAGCGGGAGAAGATACGCAGTATTTT
TRBV10-3,TRBJ2-2,NA,NA,CAISDHRDTSNTGELFF,TGTGCCATCAGTGACCACCGGGACACCTCGAACACCGGGGAGCTGTTTTTT
TRBV29-1,TRBJ2-7,once,NA,CSVTFISYEQYF,TGCAGCGTTACATTTATATCCTACGAGCAGTACTTC
TRBV30,TRBJ2-6,NA,TRBD2,CAWSTGGSGANVLTF,TGTGCCTGGAGTACGGGGGGCTCTGGGGCCAACGTCCTGACTTTC
TRBV2,TRBJ2-1,NA,TRBD2,CASRPGTSGRNEQFF,TGTGCCAGCAGGCCCGGGACTAGCGGACGAAATGAGCAGTTCTTC
TRBV6-2/TRBV6-3,TRBJ2-5,once,NA,CASSSSMGRSSQETQYF,TGTGCCAGCAGTTCATCGATGGGGCGATCGTCGCAAGAGACCCAGTACTTC
TRBV28,TRBJ1-2,once,TRBD1,CASSLLTGGSYGYTF,TGTGCCAGCAGTTTACTGACAGGGGGCTCCTATGGCTACACCTTC
TRBV5-1,TRBJ1-6,once,TRBD1,CASSLSWDRGRNSPLHF,TGCGCCAGCAGCTTGTCCTGGGACAGGGGTCGTAATTCACCCCTCCACTTT
TRBV5-5,TRBJ1-4,NA,NA,CASSFRATNEKLFF,TGTGCCAGCAGCTTCAGAGCAACTAATGAAAAACTGTTTTTT
TRBV6-2/TRBV6-3,TRBJ1-1,NA,TRBD1,CASSPRTGSEAFF,TGTGCCAGCAGTCCCCGGACAGGTTCTGAAGCTTTCTTT
TRBV10-2,TRBJ1-5,once,NA,CASSEAAYYQPQHF,TGCGCCAGCAGTGAAGCAGCCTACTATCAGCCCCAGCATTTT
TRBV3-1/TRBV3-2,TRBJ2-3,NA,NA,CASSQELGGTTDTQYF,TGTGCCAGCAGCCAAGAACTCGGAGGCACCACAGATACGCAGTATTTT
TRBV10-2,TRBJ1-1,once,TRBD1,CASMGTGNTEAFF,TGCGCCAGCATGGGGACAGGGAACACTGAAGCTTTCTTT
TRBV5-6,TRBJ1-5,NA,NA,CASSLGRAGQPQHF,TGTGCCAGCAGCTTGGGAAGGGCGGGCCAGCCCCAGCATTTT
TRBV19,TRBJ2-1,NA,NA,CASSMGDNEQFF,TGTGCCAGTAGTATGGGGGACAATGAGCAGTTCTTC
TRBV2,TRBJ1-5,once,NA,CASSEGRADQPQHF,TGTGCCAGCAGTGAGGGCAGGGCTGATCAGCCCCAGCATTTT
TRBV10-3,TRBJ2-7,NA,NA,CAISGSGFLYEQYF,TGTGCCATCAGTGGTAGTGGATTTCTCTACGAGCAGTACTTC
TRBV6-5,TRBJ1-5,NA,TRBD1,CASSSLSGQFNQPQHF,TGTGCCAGCAGTTCCCTTTCGGGACAGTTCAATCAGCCCCAGCATTTT
TRBV25-1,TRBJ2-4,NA,NA,CASSEGRAYQNIQYF,TGTGCCAGCAGTGAGGGCAGGGCGTATCAAAACATTCAGTACTTC